This T cell receptor beta chain comes out of a study of blood T cell repertoires in COVID-19. Whole-study context: PBMCs, B-cell-depleted T cells, or T cells were the source of the cDNA or gDNA that made up the material.

In the source study's methods: Scientists estimated how many nucleated cells there were by amplifying reference gene primers. Assay: immunoSEQ multiplex PCR; the TCRdb copy retains only in-frame clones and omits some. V and J calls and clone size follow that table, whereas D and trimming were derived from the DNA. Among approximately 250,000 clones listed, around four fifths were seen once. Those who participated ranged in age from about 18 to 95 years and resided in about two dozen US areas. Grouping used clinical history reported by participants in a survey and questionnaire. The TCR sequence derives from a man aged 40-49 years who had recovered from COVID-19. Source material: PBMCs or T cells enriched from blood (not recorded which).

This CDR3 reads CAILTGPYEQYF. The CDR3 DNA reads TGCGCCATCCTGACAGGACCCTACGAGCAGTACTTC. This chain joins TRBV23-1 and TRBJ2-7; D might be TRBD1 (6 bases). TRBV23-1 belongs to the ORF category, with a function that is uncertain. This CDR3 region has 12 residues. V was cut by 10 bases and J by 2 bases, with 12 bases left in between.